Listed below are T cell receptor beta chains from one sample, sequenced in a study of T cells in Graves' hyperthyroidism and ophthalmopathy. TCRdb re-analysed the multiplex PCR reads in MiXCR, keeping a single row per CDR3 protein. The data contain 800,000 or so distinct CDR3 sequences, 38% of them seen just once; the ten biggest clones take up over 8%. Sequenced input: blood. Receptors originate from a man aged 18 to 29 with Graves' hyperthyroidism. Both conserved end residues are part of each CDR3. The order of the fields is D gene, V gene, J gene, clone size, CDR3 protein, CDR3 DNA. The D gene is left open where the match is weak. A row's size may be missing; if present it is once, few, many or a size class.

>TRBD1|TRBV29-1|TRBJ1-5|-
CSLDRDFQPQHF
TGCAGCCTAGACAGGGACTTCCAGCCCCAGCATTTT
>-|TRBV4-1|TRBJ1-6|-
CASSPQPESPLHF
TGCGCCAGCAGCCCCCAACCGGAATCACCCCTCCACTTT
>-|TRBV12-3/TRBV12-4|TRBJ1-1|-
CASSPGQKLEAFF
TGTGCCAGCAGTCCCGGACAGAAACTTGAAGCTTTCTTT
>TRBD2|TRBV25-1|TRBJ2-7|-
CASSFPSSGDRYEQYF
TGTGCCAGCAGTTTCCCCTCTAGCGGGGACCGCTACGAGCAGTACTTC
>-|TRBV11-2|TRBJ2-5|-
CASSQKWGSQETQYF
TGCGCCAGCAGCCAAAAGTGGGGCTCCCAAGAGACCCAGTACTTC
>-|TRBV10-3|TRBJ1-2|few
CASSLGPKSYGYTF
TGTGCCAGCAGTTTAGGCCCGAAGAGCTATGGCTACACCTTC
>-|TRBV10-3|TRBJ1-2|-
CATSDLNANYGYTF
TGTGCCACCAGTGATTTGAACGCGAACTATGGCTACACCTTC
>-|TRBV20-1|TRBJ1-1|many
CSAPVGMNTEAFF
TGCAGTGCTCCGGTCGGGATGAACACTGAAGCTTTCTTT
>-|TRBV5-4|TRBJ1-2|few
CASTSDRLVYGYTF
TGTGCCAGCACCTCTGACAGACTTGTCTATGGCTACACCTTC
>-|TRBV4-3|TRBJ2-7|-
CASSQESASRSYEQYF
TGCGCCAGCAGCCAAGAGTCGGCCTCCCGTTCCTACGAGCAGTACTTC
>TRBD2|TRBV6-1|TRBJ2-3|-
CASTPLTSGDTQYF
TGTGCCAGCACCCCCCTGACTAGCGGAGATACGCAGTATTTT
>TRBD1|TRBV5-1|TRBJ1-1|-
CASKEQGASTEAFF
TGCGCCAGCAAGGAACAGGGGGCGAGCACTGAAGCTTTCTTT
>-|TRBV7-9|TRBJ1-4|many
CASSLADAGRDEKLFF
TGTGCCAGCAGCTTAGCGGATGCGGGAAGGGATGAAAAACTGTTTTTT
>TRBD2|TRBV29-1|TRBJ2-2|many
CSVAYGTSGSLATGELFF
TGCAGCGTCGCTTATGGGACTAGCGGATCTCTGGCCACCGGGGAGCTGTTTTTT
>-|TRBV4-1|TRBJ1-1|many
CASSQDHGRNTEAFF
TGCGCCAGCAGCCAAGATCACGGACGGAACACTGAAGCTTTCTTT
>-|TRBV7-8|TRBJ2-5|many
CASSLMGGGETQYF
TGTGCCAGCAGCTTAATGGGAGGCGGGGAGACCCAGTACTTC
>TRBD1|TRBV5-1|TRBJ1-1|once
CASSSRTGTGLGTEAFF
TGCGCCAGCAGCTCAAGAACCGGGACAGGGTTGGGCACTGAAGCTTTCTTT
>-|TRBV29-1|TRBJ1-4|many
CSAADRGHEKLFF
TGCAGCGCTGCGGACAGAGGGCACGAAAAACTGTTTTTT
>-|TRBV20-1|TRBJ2-5|many
CSARDRVGTQYF
TGCAGTGCTAGAGATCGGGTTGGGACCCAGTACTTC
>TRBD2|TRBV7-2|TRBJ2-7|-
CASSLAGGILYEQYF
TGTGCCAGCAGCTTGGCGGGGGGGATACTATACGAGCAGTACTTC
>-|TRBV11-2|TRBJ1-1|few
CGAGSNTEAFF
TGTGGCGCCGGATCGAACACTGAAGCTTTCTTT
>TRBD1|TRBV6-1|TRBJ1-6|once
CASSYEQGAVSPLHF
TGTGCCAGCAGTTACGAGCAGGGGGCTGTATCACCCCTCCACTTT
>-|TRBV25-1|TRBJ2-7|many
CASSEVDYEQYF
TGTGCCAGCAGTGAAGTGGATTACGAGCAGTACTTC
>-|TRBV6-5|TRBJ1-5|few
CASGLSSAPQPQHF
TGTGCCAGCGGACTAAGTTCCGCGCCTCAGCCCCAGCATTTT
>-|TRBV19|TRBJ1-5|many
CASSKGRSDQPQHF
TGTGCCAGTAGTAAGGGCAGGAGTGACCAGCCCCAGCATTTT
>-|TRBV2|TRBJ2-7|many
CASSDWDSYEQYF
TGTGCCAGCAGTGACTGGGACTCCTACGAGCAGTACTTC
>-|TRBV7-9|TRBJ2-7|many
CASSPWGSYEQYF
TGTGCCAGCAGCCCGTGGGGCTCCTACGAGCAGTACTTC
>TRBD1|TRBV20-1|TRBJ2-5|once
CSARGTAKYF
TGCAGTGCTAGGGGGACAGCAAAGTACTTC
>-|TRBV5-1|TRBJ2-2|few
CASSLDKTNTGELFF
TGCGCCAGCAGCTTGGACAAGACGAACACCGGGGAGCTGTTTTTT
>TRBD1|TRBV7-9|TRBJ1-1|many
CASSLAQGESTEAFF
TGTGCCAGCAGCTTAGCGCAGGGGGAGAGCACTGAAGCTTTCTTT
>-|TRBV12-3/TRBV12-4|TRBJ1-6|-
CASREGSYNSPLHF
TGTGCCAGTAGGGAGGGCTCCTATAATTCACCCCTCCACTTT
>-|TRBV9|TRBJ1-1|many
CASSVALMNTEAFF
TGTGCCAGCAGCGTAGCCCTGATGAACACTGAAGCTTTCTTT
>-|TRBV20-1|TRBJ2-6|-
CSTGANVLTF
TGCAGTACTGGGGCCAACGTCCTGACTTTC
>-|TRBV7-9|TRBJ2-5|many
CASSLGAAGATQETQYF
TGTGCCAGCAGCTTAGGAGCAGCGGGCGCTACCCAAGAGACCCAGTACTTC
>-|TRBV20-1|TRBJ1-6|many
CSASNSNSPLHF
TGCAGTGCTAGTAATAGTAATTCACCCCTCCACTTT
>-|TRBV5-1|TRBJ2-5|-
CASSWVSQETQYF
TGCGCCAGCAGCTGGGTGAGCCAAGAGACCCAGTACTTC
>-|TRBV25-1|TRBJ1-4|once
CASQGVRGELFF
TGTGCCAGCCAAGGGGTGCGGGGGGAACTGTTTTTT
>-|TRBV29-1|TRBJ1-1|many
CSVDTGNSEAFF
TGCAGCGTGGATACAGGGAACAGTGAAGCTTTCTTT
>TRBD2|TRBV4-1|TRBJ2-7|-
CASSQDEAGGTYEQYF
TGCGCCAGCAGCCAAGATGAAGCGGGAGGGACCTACGAGCAGTACTTC
>-|TRBV9|TRBJ2-5|-
CASISPGETQYF
TGTGCCAGCATCTCGCCTGGTGAGACCCAGTACTTC
>-|TRBV6-7|TRBJ2-2|-
CASRSPGFGELFF
TGTGCCAGCAGATCCCCGGGTTTCGGGGAGCTGTTTTTT
>-|TRBV5-1|TRBJ2-7|few
CASSIALSSYEQYF
TGCGCCAGCAGCATAGCGCTTAGCTCCTACGAGCAGTACTTC
>TRBD1|TRBV7-3|TRBJ1-1|-
CASSLIAGGYPEAFF
TGTGCCAGCAGCTTAATTGCAGGGGGGTACCCTGAAGCTTTCTTT
>-|TRBV5-6|TRBJ2-5|-
CASSWDHRRDQETQYF
TGTGCCAGCAGCTGGGACCATCGACGGGACCAAGAGACCCAGTACTTC
>-|TRBV4-1|TRBJ1-1|-
CASSQVQGQGTEAFF
TGCGCCAGCAGCCAAGTTCAGGGCCAGGGTACTGAAGCTTTCTTT
>TRBD1|TRBV29-1|TRBJ1-3|once
CSAGQGGNTIYF
TGCAGCGCTGGACAGGGTGGAAACACCATATATTTT
>-|TRBV7-6|TRBJ1-1|-
CASSPRLGSTEAFF
TGTGCCAGCAGCCCGAGGTTGGGATCCACTGAAGCTTTCTTT
>TRBD2|TRBV13|TRBJ2-7|many
CASSSREGEQYF
TGTGCCAGCAGCTCTAGGGAGGGCGAGCAGTACTTC
>TRBD1|TRBV5-4|TRBJ1-1|-
CASVGQENTEAFF
TGTGCCAGCGTCGGACAGGAGAACACTGAAGCTTTCTTT
>TRBD1|TRBV19|TRBJ2-2|-
CASSTFDRGFAGELFF
TGTGCCAGTAGTACCTTCGACAGGGGGTTTGCCGGGGAGCTGTTTTTT
>TRBD2|TRBV15|TRBJ2-7|-
CATSAYELAGGEYEQYF
TGTGCCACCAGCGCATATGAATTAGCGGGAGGGGAGTACGAGCAGTACTTC
>TRBD2|TRBV20-1|TRBJ2-5|-
CSAKGLAGAAETQYF
TGCAGTGCCAAAGGACTAGCGGGAGCGGCGGAGACCCAGTACTTC
>TRBD2|TRBV10-3|TRBJ2-7|once
CASSYYGSGTSPYSYEQYF
TGTGCCAGCAGTTACTACGGTAGCGGGACTTCCCCCTATTCGTACGAGCAGTACTTC
>-|TRBV7-3|TRBJ1-6|many
CASSSNRHSPLHF
TGTGCCAGCAGCTCAAACAGGCATTCACCCCTCCACTTT
>TRBD1|TRBV30|TRBJ1-1|-
CARDRVETEAFF
TGTGCCAGGGACAGGGTGGAAACTGAAGCTTTCTTT
>TRBD1|TRBV13|TRBJ2-7|-
CASRLGTGGYHEQYF
TGTGCCAGCCGCTTAGGGACAGGGGGCTACCACGAGCAGTACTTC
>-|TRBV7-9|TRBJ1-3|few
CASSSQGFRSGNTIYF
TGTGCCAGCAGCTCACAGGGATTTAGATCTGGAAACACCATATATTTT
>-|TRBV10-3|TRBJ2-6|many
CASSEMGSGANVLTF
TGTGCCAGCAGTGAAATGGGCTCTGGGGCCAACGTCCTGACTTTC